This T cell receptor beta chain was obtained from a study of blood T cell repertoires in COVID-19. On the study more broadly: Specimens from acute and convalescent COVID-19 originated in the United States, Italy and Spain. Sample material is recorded as cDNA or gDNA derived from T cells, B-cell-depleted T cells, or PBMCs.

The germline V gene has CDR1 WNHNN and CDR2 SYGVQD (reference sequence). The CDR3 is 15 amino acids. With 5 bases removed from V and 5 bases from J, the gap between germline ends came to 19 bases. Using immunoSEQ multiplex PCR, the repertoire was profiled, and TCRdb retains in-frame clones only, with some absent. This sample has about 240,000 clones, with 70% to 90% found just once. The chain has TRBV10-1 and TRBJ2-7; tentatively, D is TRBD1 (7 bases). The receptor comes from a man between 60 and 75 years old with acute or convalescent COVID-19. Material for sequencing was peripheral blood. The CDR3 DNA follows: TGCGCCAGCAGTTCTCCCGCAGGGGGGATCCACGAGCAGTACTTC. This codes for CASSSPAGGIHEQYF.